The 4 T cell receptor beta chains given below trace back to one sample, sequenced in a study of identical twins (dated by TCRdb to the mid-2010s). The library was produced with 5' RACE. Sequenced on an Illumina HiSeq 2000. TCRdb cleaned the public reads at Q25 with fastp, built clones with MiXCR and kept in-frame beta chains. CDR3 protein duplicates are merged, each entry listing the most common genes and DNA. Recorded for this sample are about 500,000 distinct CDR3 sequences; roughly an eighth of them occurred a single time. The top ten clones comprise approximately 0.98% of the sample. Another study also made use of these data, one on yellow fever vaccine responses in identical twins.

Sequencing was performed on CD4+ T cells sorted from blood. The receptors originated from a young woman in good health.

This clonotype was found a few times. For the CDR3, the DNA is TGCAGTGCCCCATCAGCCCGGGACAGGGAAAAAGATACGCAGTATTTT. This gives the protein CSAPSARDREKDTQYF. V is TRBV20-1 and J is TRBJ2-3, with 9 bases aligning to TRBD1. Germline values: CDR1 DFQATT, CDR2 SNEGSKA (reference sequence). With V trimmed by 6 bases and J by 5 bases, 15 bases remained unmatched. The CDR3 sequence is 16 residues long.

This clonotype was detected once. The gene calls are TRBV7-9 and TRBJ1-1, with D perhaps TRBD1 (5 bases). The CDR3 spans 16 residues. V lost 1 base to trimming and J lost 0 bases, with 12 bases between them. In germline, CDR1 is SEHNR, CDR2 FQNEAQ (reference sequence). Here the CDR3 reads CASSLGAGLMNTEAFF. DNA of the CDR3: TGTGCCAGCAGCTTAGGTGCGGGACTCATGAACACTGAAGCTTTCTTT. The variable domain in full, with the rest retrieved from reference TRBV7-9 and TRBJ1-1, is DTGVSQNPRHKITKRGQNVTFRCDPISEHNRLYWYRQTLGQGPEFLTYFQNEAQLEKSRLLSDRFSAERPKGSFSTLEIQRTEQGDSAMYLCASSLGAGLMNTEAFFGQGTRLTVV.

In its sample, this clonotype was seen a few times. CDR3 bases: TGTGCCAGCAGCTTTGCATCCGGGCCGCGGGCGCAGCCCCAGCATTTT. Amino acid sequence: CASSFASGPRAQPQHF. The rearrangement links TRBV12-3 or TRBV12-4 to TRBJ1-5; D ambiguous. The CDR3 has 16 residues. Trimming took off 6 bases at V and 7 bases at J, with 22 bases between the two ends.

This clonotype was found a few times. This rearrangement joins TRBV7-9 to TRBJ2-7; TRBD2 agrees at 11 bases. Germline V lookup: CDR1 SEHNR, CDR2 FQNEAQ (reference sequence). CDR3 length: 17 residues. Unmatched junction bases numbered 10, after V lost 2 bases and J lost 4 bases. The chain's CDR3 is CASSLIPLAGGSYEQYF. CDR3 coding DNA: TGTGCCAGCAGCTTAATCCCCCTAGCGGGAGGCTCTTACGAGCAGTACTTC.